One sample yielded the 16 T cell receptor beta chains listed below, sequenced in a study of blood T cell repertoires in COVID-19. The table came from immunoSEQ multiplex PCR; TCRdb's copy has only in-frame clones and leaves some out. Among 100,000 to 120,000 clones listed, around nine tenths were seen once. The sample was peripheral blood. Source of these receptors: a woman aged 50 to 65 with acute or convalescent COVID-19.

The J gene is TRBJ2-5, the V gene TRBV2, with TRBD1 matching over 9 bases. Germline V lookup: CDR1 SNHLY, CDR2 FYNNEI. V gave up 6 bases and J gave up 5 bases; unmatched junction bases: 4. The CDR3 spans 13 residues. For the CDR3, the DNA is TGTGCCAGCAGAACAGGGGGCGGGGAGACCCAGTACTTC. Translation: CASRTGGGETQYF.

The CDR3 sequence: CAWNRGYEQYF. CDR3 sequence (DNA): TGTGCCTGGAACAGGGGCTACGAGCAGTACTTC. V gene TRBV30 combines with J gene TRBJ2-7; 7 bases are shared with TRBD1. The CDR3 is 11 residues long. The germline V gene has CDR1 GTSNPN and CDR2 SVGIG (reference sequence). The junction had 0 bases not matched to a gene; V was cut back by 4 bases and J by 3 bases.

This clone was counted once. The rearrangement joins TRBV7-8 to TRBJ1-4; D is ambiguous. This CDR3 region has 16 residues. Germline lookup yields CDR1 SGHVS and CDR2 FQNEAQ. V was cut by 5 bases and J by 1 base, with 14 bases left in between. The CDR3 DNA sequence: TGTGCCAGCAGCCACTCCGCCGGTTTAACTAATGAAAAACTGTTTTTT. Translating it yields CASSHSAGLTNEKLFF.

This chain links TRBV6-5 with TRBJ1-5; TRBD1 might be the D (6 bases). Germline-derived CDR1 and CDR2 are MNHEY and SVGAGI. V lost 5 bases and J lost 0, with 8 bases in between. The CDR3 runs to 14 residues. The CDR3: CASSKGDSNQPQHF. The CDR3 coding sequence is TGTGCCAGCAGTAAGGGGGATAGCAATCAGCCCCAGCATTTT.

The chain joins TRBV28 to TRBJ2-3, with D possibly matching TRBD2 (6 bases). There are 13 residues in the CDR3. V was cut by 4 bases and J by 8 bases, with 13 bases left in between. Germline V lookup: CDR1 MDHEN, CDR2 SYDVKM. DNA for the CDR3: TGTGCCAGCAGTTCTCACTCGGGACTTACGCAGTATTTT. Protein product: CASSSHSGLTQYF.

This clone occurred many times. V usage is TRBV28 and J usage is TRBJ1-6; no clear D. CDR1 is MDHEN and CDR2 is SYDVKM in the germline V gene. Trimming removed 7 bases at V and 12 bases at J, with 13 bases between. The CDR3 extends over 12 amino acids. The CDR3 here is CASTALRGPLHF. The CDR3, as DNA: TGTGCCAGCACGGCCCTTCGGGGACCCCTCCACTTT.

The CDR3 loop reads CASSPPGMSNQPQHF. The CDR3 DNA reads TGTGCCAGCAGTCCCCCGGGGATGAGCAATCAGCCCCAGCATTTT. This rearrangement joins TRBV28 to TRBJ1-5; no clear D gene. The V end lost 5 bases, the J end lost 1 base, and 12 bases lay between the germline ends. Per the germline V gene, CDR1 is MDHEN and CDR2 is SYDVKM. This CDR3 is built from 15 residues.

This clone has a count of ten or more. The rearrangement joins TRBV28 to TRBJ2-5; 10 bases agree with TRBD1. This CDR3 is 16 amino acids long. V shed 4 bases, J shed 4 bases, and the junction held 9 bases outside the gene matches. Looked up from germline, CDR1 is MDHEN and CDR2 is SYDVKM. The CDR3 DNA sequence: TGTGCCAGCAGTTCTCCCGGGACAGGGGCACGAGAGACCCAGTACTTC. This translates into CASSSPGTGARETQYF.

This clone was seen just once. The V call is TRBV5-5, the J call TRBJ2-5; D ambiguous. Germline loops: CDR1 SGHKS, CDR2 YYEKEE (reference sequence). This CDR3 region has 15 residues. V was pared by 0 bases and J by 1 base, with 10 bases between. CDR3 residues: CASSLDPQLQETQYF. The CDR3 region has the DNA TGTGCCAGCAGCTTGGATCCACAGCTCCAAGAGACCCAGTACTTC.

The V call is TRBV13, the J call TRBJ1-6; D is unresolved. The CDR3 totals 14 residues. Per germline, CDR1 PRHDT and CDR2 FYEKMQ (reference sequence). V was shortened by 1 base and J by 4 bases, with 5 bases between the two germline ends. The CDR3 sequence is CASSLVQYNSPLHF. The CDR3, as DNA: TGTGCCAGCAGCTTAGTACAGTATAATTCACCCCTCCACTTT.

This clone was observed a handful of times. The rearrangement links TRBV19 to TRBJ1-1; 7 bases agree with TRBD1. V shed 6 bases and J 5 bases; nucleotides not matched to a gene: 9. This CDR3 comprises 14 residues. CDR1 and CDR2 from the germline V gene are LNHDA and SQIVND (reference sequence). This CDR3 is CASRPTGRGTEAFF. CDR3 sequence (DNA): TGTGCCAGTAGACCGACAGGGCGAGGAACTGAAGCTTTCTTT.

This chain uses TRBV5-1 with TRBJ2-5; tentative D call: TRBD2 (6 bases). The CDR3 is 15 residues long. In germline, CDR1 is SGHRS, CDR2 YFSETQ. Trimming shortened V by 0 bases and J by 5 bases, and 14 bases separated the two germline ends. CDR3 protein: CASSLDGPLAETQYF. The CDR3 DNA reads as TGCGCCAGCAGCTTGGATGGACCCCTAGCGGAGACCCAGTACTTC.

The gene calls are TRBV25-1 and TRBJ1-1; D is perhaps TRBD1 (6 bases). Trimming stripped 6 bases from V and 0 bases from J, with 23 bases between. Germline CDR1 and CDR2: MGHDK and SYGVNS. The CDR3 is 18 residues long. Here the CDR3 reads CASRTTAAGVEVNTEAFF. CDR3 DNA: TGTGCCAGCAGGACCACGGCCGCAGGGGTGGAAGTGAACACTGAAGCTTTCTTT. The entire variable domain, with the rest obtained from reference TRBV25-1 and TRBJ1-1, is as follows: EADIYQTPRYLVIGTGKKITLECSQTMGHDKMYWYQQDPGMELHLIHYSYGVNSTEKGDLSSESTVSRIRTEHFPLTLESARPSHTSQYLCASRTTAAGVEVNTEAFFGQGTRLTVV.

The chain has TRBV6-5 and TRBJ2-7; TRBD2 might be the D (6 bases). The germline gives CDR1 MNHEY, CDR2 SVGAGI. This CDR3 has 15 residues. V was pared by 0 bases and J by 0 bases, with 9 bases between. In nucleotides, the CDR3 is TGTGCCAGCAGTTACTCTGCGGGAAGCTCCTACGAGCAGTACTTC. This sequence encodes CASSYSAGSSYEQYF.

The chain uses TRBV7-9 and TRBJ2-2; D uncertain. Germline-derived CDR1 and CDR2 are SEHNR and FQNEAQ (reference sequence). Trimming stripped 6 bases from V and 2 bases from J, with 4 bases between. The CDR3 has 12 residues. The CDR3 region is CASSHNTGELFF. In DNA form, the CDR3 reads TGTGCCAGCAGTCATAACACCGGGGAGCTGTTTTTT.

The chain recombines TRBV9 with TRBJ2-1; D ambiguous. Trimming took off 4 bases at V and 4 bases at J, with 12 bases between the two ends. The CDR3 is made up of 14 amino acids. Germline V gene data show CDR1 as SGDLS and CDR2 as YYNGEE. CDR3 nucleotides: TGTGCCAGCAGCCCCAACTACCAATACAATGAGCAGTTCTTC. As protein: CASSPNYQYNEQFF.